This TCR beta chain originates from a study of naive and memory T cell subsets (dated by TCRdb to 2016 to 2017). For the wider study: An open-source, UMI-based TCR alpha and beta sequencing pipeline was applied to sorted naive and memory peripheral blood T cell subsets. IgG serology results and the functional CMV T cell responses were in complete agreement. RNA was DNase-treated and reverse transcribed with TCR constant-region primers, mostly using SuperScript III. On the study overall, not on this receptor specifically: The abundance of TCRs followed a power law with an exponent that differed between naive and memory subsets yet stayed consistent across the three individuals. After error correction, over 95% of naive TCR sequences appeared only once, giving much steeper abundance distributions than memory subsets. In both CD4 and CD8 cells, the Gini index increased while Shannon and inverse Simpson diversity decreased from naive through CM, EM and EMRA. Clonotypes were defined as single alpha or beta chain sequences, not paired alpha/beta receptors. The repertoire findings for the naive and memory subsets could not be validated against a ground truth because none was available. RNA-based TCR counts may be influenced by expression changes linked to T cell activation and differentiation.

Library creation used UMI-ligation and nested PCR. An equimolar mix of two oligonucleotides covering both TRBC1 and TRBC2 was used as the beta constant-region primer. Four rounds of PCR were used to amplify ligated cDNA, with nested alpha and beta constant-region primers being used together with the SP2 primer. A single-stranded oligonucleotide carrying the SP2 primer and a 12-nucleotide UMI was ligated to the 3' end of the cDNA by T4 RNA ligase 1. The ligation reaction was incubated at 16°C for roughly 19-25 hours. PCR2 was typically performed as a SYBR Green qPCR and was stopped at a predetermined threshold so that over-amplification was prevented. Agencourt AMPure XP magnetic beads were used for all purifications after the first. Libraries were quantified by Qubit and checked on a TapeStation, with a main peak expected near 650 bp. Pooled libraries were sequenced on an Illumina MiSeq with v2 2x251 paired-end kits, typically giving about 0.85-2 million reads per sample. Libraries were pooled at approximately 4 nM per sample, and roughly 5-8% PhiX was added to improve cluster recognition. From the authors' description of their analysis: V and J genes were assigned to Demultiplexor-processed FASTQ reads by Decombinator through tag matching, with a single base-pair mismatch being allowed. Collapsinator used UMIs to correct both sequencing errors and frequency errors arising from PCR heterogeneity. TCRs were translated and CDR3s were extracted from the conserved cysteine to the FGXG phenylalanine by CDR3Translator, with non-productive sequences being flagged. Repertoires were subsampled to equal numbers of UMI-defined TCRs before Gini, Shannon entropy and inverse Simpson indices were calculated. Power-law fits to clonotype abundance distributions were performed by maximum likelihood within the linear range. When run on a single naive CD8 sample, MIGEC and the pipeline yielded similar UMI counts, similar unique TCR numbers and similar clonal distributions. A set of several thousand CMV-associated CDR3 sequences, compiled from VDJdb and a published dataset, was used to search the repertoires. In TCRdb, the public reads were trimmed at Q25 with fastp and aligned with MiXCR, with productive beta chains retained. Entries that share a CDR3 protein sequence are merged under the most common genes and DNA. V and J calls and clone size were set by TCRdb, not the authors. This sample comprises 100,000 to 150,000 distinct CDR3 sequences, 35% to 40% of them detected only once. Jointly, the top ten make up approximately 0.9% of the sample.

TCR alpha and beta chain libraries were amplified separately from the second PCR step onward. The CMV status of each donor was determined by measuring IFNgamma production from CD4+ T cells after fresh PBMCs had been stimulated overnight with CMV viral lysate. CD4 T cells were positively selected with Miltenyi beads, followed by positive selection of CD8 T cells from the CD4-negative fraction. Cells stained for CD3, CD4, CD8, CD45RA, CD27 and a live/dead dye were sorted on a BD Aria II into four subsets by CD45RA and CD27. Blood was obtained from a few healthy volunteers, and the blood from each volunteer was fractionated into CD4 and CD8 T cells and subsequently into four differentiation subsets. Approximately 120 ml of peripheral blood was drawn per donor, and PBMC were isolated by Ficoll-Paque PLUS density-gradient centrifugation. After sorting, cells were lysed in RLT buffer, RNA was extracted using a Qiagen RNeasy kit, and the extracted RNA was stored at -80 degrees C.

Regarding this clonotype: What this receptor recognizes is not known. Base qualities were left out, and no much larger clone turns up one base away.

Compared with germline, V lacks 8 bases and J lacks 1 base; bases without a gene match: 10. Including cysteine and phenylalanine, the CDR3 has 15 amino acids. Only the CDR3 DNA stays, 45 bases, in frame from base 1. The CDR1 and CDR2 encoded by the germline V gene (reference sequence) are MNHEY and SMNVEV. This sequence uses TRBV27 and TRBJ2-5; 7 central nucleotides agree with TRBD1. This sequence was found in a human donor in good health. The sample was central memory CD4+ T cells from blood. In the paper's terms, the cell subset or site label means: central memory, CD45RA- CD27+. The CDR3 has the sequence CASRPWGQRQETQYF. At the DNA level, the sequence is TGTGCCAGCCGGCCCTGGGGACAGCGCCAAGAGACCCAGTACTTC.